This T cell receptor beta chain was identified during a study of T cells in women clearing cervical HPV infection. Study as a whole: Donors had HPV16-related CIN3 or worse; 2 had invasive cancer.

Regarding this clone: Antigen unknown. From the germline J gene comes the end of the CDR3, since the read stops 3 residues before it.

The table came from immunoSEQ multiplex PCR; TCRdb's copy has only in-frame clones and leaves some out. This table holds roughly 20,000 clones. Losses at the gene ends were 2 bases for V and 1 base for J; bases not matched to a gene: 5. Looked up from germline, CDR1 is MGHRA and CDR2 is YSYEKL. The CDR3 is 16 residues long. All participants had a single incident cervical HPV16 infection, and prevalent HPV16 infections were excluded. The study's findings and limits: Cases and controls were distinguished at AUC 0.65 to 0.85 by richness and V genes.

The TCR sequence derives from a woman between 18 and 75 years old with a cervical HPV16 infection that either progressed to CIN3+ or cleared (not recorded which). The sample consisted of blood buffy coat. The chain links TRBV4-1 to TRBJ2-5, with 9 bases identical to TRBD2. The CDR3 loop is CASSQLGLARQETQYF. Incomplete CDR3 DNA: TGCGCCAGCAGCCAATTGGGACTAGCCCGCCAAGAGACC.